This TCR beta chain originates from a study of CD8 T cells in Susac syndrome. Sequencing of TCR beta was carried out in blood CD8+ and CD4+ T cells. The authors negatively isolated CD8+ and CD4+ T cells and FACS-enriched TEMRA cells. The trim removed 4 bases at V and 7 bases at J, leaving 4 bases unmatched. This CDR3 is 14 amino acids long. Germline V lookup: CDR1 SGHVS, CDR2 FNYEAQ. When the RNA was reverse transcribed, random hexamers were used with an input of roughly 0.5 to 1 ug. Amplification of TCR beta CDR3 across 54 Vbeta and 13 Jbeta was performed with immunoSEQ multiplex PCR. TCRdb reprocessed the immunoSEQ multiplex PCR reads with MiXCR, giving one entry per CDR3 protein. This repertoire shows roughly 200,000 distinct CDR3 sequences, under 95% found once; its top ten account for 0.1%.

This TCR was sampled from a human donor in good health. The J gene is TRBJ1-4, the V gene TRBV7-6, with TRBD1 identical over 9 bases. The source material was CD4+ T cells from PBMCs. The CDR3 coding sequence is TGTGCCAGCAGCTGGGGACAGGGATCTGAAAAACTGTTTTTT. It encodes CASSWGQGSEKLFF.